These 31 T cell receptor beta chains were sequenced from one sample in a study of blood T cell repertoires in COVID-19. Here immunoSEQ multiplex PCR was the method, and the copy in TCRdb shows in-frame clones only, minus some. The sample has over 120,000 clones; 70% to 80% are singletons. The sample consisted of peripheral blood. The source is a woman aged 45-65 years with active or convalescent COVID-19.

The rearrangement links TRBV6-5 to TRBJ2-7; D not resolved. The CDR3 spans 12 residues. CDR1 is MNHEY, CDR2 SVGAGI, per germline. The ends were cut back, 10 bases at V and 2 bases at J, with 12 bases in the middle. CDR3 sequence: CATREVPYEQYF. The CDR3 DNA reads TGTGCCACCAGAGAGGTTCCCTACGAGCAGTACTTC.

This clone came up a few times. The rearrangement joins TRBV28 to TRBJ2-1; D possibly corresponds to TRBD2 (6 bases). The CDR3 totals 17 residues. CDR1 and CDR2 (germline): MDHEN, SYDVKM. Trimming pared 7 bases from V and 0 bases from J, leaving 19 bases between. The CDR3 spells CASTSAGTRSSYNEQFF. Written as DNA, the CDR3 is TGTGCCAGCACCTCTGCCGGGACTCGGAGCTCCTACAATGAGCAGTTCTTC.

The chain carries TRBV11-2 and TRBJ2-1; 7 nucleotides agree with TRBD2. The ends lost 6 bases at V and 7 bases at J; junction bases unmatched: 3. There are 12 residues in the CDR3. CDR1 SGHAT and CDR2 FQNNGV come from the germline V gene. CDR3 coding DNA: TGTGCCAGCAGGGCGGGAGAAAATGAGCAGTTCTTC. It translates to CASRAGENEQFF.

The genes are TRBV10-3 and TRBJ2-2, with D possibly being TRBD2 (5 bases). Germline V lookup: CDR1 ENHRY, CDR2 SYGVKD. CDR3 length equals 14 residues. V lost 6 bases and J 0 bases, leaving 8 bases between the germline ends. The CDR3 loop is CAIRRAANTGELFF. The CDR3 region has the DNA TGTGCCATCAGGCGGGCGGCGAACACCGGGGAGCTGTTTTTT.

In its sample, this clone was seen a few times. The CDR3, as DNA: TGTGCCAGCAGCGTAGACCGGGACAGGGTTGGCTACACCTTC. It encodes CASSVDRDRVGYTF. V and J are TRBV9 and TRBJ1-2; 9 bases agree with TRBD1. Germline V gene data show CDR1 as SGDLS and CDR2 as YYNGEE. Trimming removed 0 bases from V and 7 bases from J; junction bases left unmatched: 4. The CDR3 spans 14 residues.

The V gene is TRBV6-2 or TRBV6-3, the J gene TRBJ2-3; a weak D match, TRBD2 (6 bases). CDR1 is MNHEY, CDR2 SVGEGT, per germline. Trimming stripped 6 bases from V and 6 bases from J, with 16 bases between. CDR3 size: 14 residues. CDR3 nucleotides: TGTGCCAGCAGCCAACGACTAGTTTCCGATACGCAGTATTTT. This gives the protein CASSQRLVSDTQYF.

This clone was seen just once. This chain joins TRBV5-6 and TRBJ2-7; TRBD2 is a possible D gene (6 bases). Germline-derived CDR1 and CDR2 are SGHDT and YYEEEE. The CDR3 contains 16 residues. Trimming stripped 4 bases from V and 4 bases from J, with 21 bases between. The CDR3 spells CASSPRVRRGVYEQYF. As DNA, the CDR3 is TGTGCCAGCAGCCCGCGGGTGAGGCGGGGTGTGTACGAGCAGTACTTC.

The chain combines TRBV29-1 with TRBJ2-1, with 8 bases lining up with TRBD2. After removal of 3 bases from V and 5 bases from J, the junction contained 9 bases not matched to a gene. The CDR3 is made up of 15 amino acids. Germline assignment: CDR1 SQVTM and CDR2 ANQGSEA. In DNA form, the CDR3 reads TGCAGCGTTGAGCCGGGACTAGGCGTTAACAATGAGCAGTTCTTC. This codes for CSVEPGLGVNNEQFF.

V and J are TRBV6-5 and TRBJ1-2, with D possibly TRBD1 on 6 matching bases. The CDR3 sequence is 14 residues long. V was cut by 6 bases and J by 3 bases, with 14 bases left in between. CDR1 and CDR2 (germline): MNHEY, SVGAGI. This CDR3 reads CASSETGIDYGYTF. CDR3 sequence (DNA): TGTGCCAGCAGCGAGACAGGTATTGACTATGGCTACACCTTC.

The chain recombines TRBV11-3 with TRBJ2-3; D remains unclear. This CDR3 spans 15 amino acids. V was cut by 0 bases and J by 6 bases, with 13 bases left in between. CDR1 and CDR2 from the germline V gene are SGHNT and YENEEA. CDR3 nucleotides: TGTGCCAGCAGCTTAGACCCCGGGTCCTTCGATACGCAGTATTTT. Translation: CASSLDPGSFDTQYF.

This chain links TRBV7-2 with TRBJ2-5, with unresolved D. Germline V lookup: CDR1 SGHTA, CDR2 FQGNSA. Trimming took off 2 bases at V and 5 bases at J, with 9 bases between the two ends. CDR3 length: 13 residues. This CDR3 reads CASSLYGSETQYF. DNA for the CDR3: TGTGCCAGCAGCTTATACGGGTCCGAGACCCAGTACTTC.

The genes are TRBV19 and TRBJ2-7; 7 bases agree with TRBD2. This CDR3 comprises 15 residues. CDR1 LNHDA and CDR2 SQIVND come from the germline V gene (reference sequence). The ends lost 4 bases at V and 5 bases at J; junction bases unmatched: 11. Here the CDR3 DNA reads TGTGCCAGTAGTACCTCAGCGGGAAGGTACCACGAGCAGTACTTC. This encodes CASSTSAGRYHEQYF.

The rearrangement joins TRBV3-1 (or the pseudogene TRBV3-2) to TRBJ2-3; D is possibly TRBD2 (6 bases). V dropped 1 base and J dropped 0 bases, with 11 bases sitting between them. CDR3 size: 16 residues. Germline lookup yields CDR1 LGHDT and CDR2 YNNKEL (reference sequence). The CDR3 sequence is CASSQGGAFSTDTQYF. The CDR3 DNA reads TGTGCCAGCAGCCAAGGCGGGGCCTTTAGCACAGATACGCAGTATTTT.

The CDR3 protein is CASSEPILPYEQYF. The CDR3 nucleotides are TGTGCCAGCAGTGAACCCATACTTCCTTACGAGCAGTACTTC. J is TRBJ2-7 and V is TRBV6-1; D not resolved. V lost 2 bases and J lost 4, with 12 bases in between. CDR3 length: 14 residues. CDR1 and CDR2 (germline): MNHNS, SASEGT.

The chain joins TRBV6-6 to TRBJ1-2; D remains unclear. This CDR3 has 12 amino acids. Germline V CDR1 and CDR2: MNHNY, SVGAGI (reference sequence). The V and J ends lost 5 bases and 5 bases respectively, with 9 bases between them. Here the CDR3 reads CASSPLEYGYTF. CDR3 sequence (DNA): TGTGCCAGCAGTCCCCTAGAATATGGCTACACCTTC.

The chain is built from TRBV6-5 and TRBJ1-2, with D possibly matching TRBD1 (6 bases). The CDR3 consists of 14 residues. Germline CDR1 and CDR2: MNHEY and SVGAGI. The V and J ends lost 6 bases and 0 bases respectively, with 11 bases between them. The CDR3 DNA sequence: TGTGCCAGCAGGGAGGACAGCGCTAACTATGGCTACACCTTC. This gives the protein CASREDSANYGYTF.

The CDR3 sequence is CASSLTRDTLTNEQFF. The CDR3 region has the DNA TGTGCCAGTAGTCTAACACGGGACACCCTTACCAATGAGCAGTTCTTC. This chain uses TRBV19 with TRBJ2-1, with D perhaps matching TRBD1 (6 bases). V was clipped by 5 bases and J by 6 bases, with 20 bases between them. Germline-derived CDR1 and CDR2 are LNHDA and SQIVND (reference sequence). This CDR3 is 16 amino acids long.

The J gene is TRBJ2-6, the V gene TRBV7-9; D may be TRBD1 (6 bases). Trimming removed 5 bases at V and 2 bases at J, with 10 bases between. Germline lookup yields CDR1 SEHNR and CDR2 FQNEAQ (reference sequence). The CDR3 has 15 amino acids. CDR3 in amino acids: CASSLRQAGANVLTF. The CDR3 nucleotides read TGTGCCAGCAGCCTGAGACAGGCTGGGGCCAACGTCCTGACTTTC.

Comments on this clone: The junction departs from the called germline gene at one end, perhaps through a read error. The rearrangement uses TRBV7-7 and TRBJ2-5; 9 positions match TRBD1. The CDR3 is 15 amino acids. Per the germline V gene, CDR1 is SSHAT and CDR2 is FNYEAQ (reference sequence). CDR3 DNA sequence: TGTGCTAGCAGCTTAGAGGACAGGGGTGGCGAGACCCAGTACTTC. It encodes CASSLEDRGGETQYF. Full variable domain (rest looked up from reference TRBV7-7 and TRBJ2-5): GAGVSQSPRYKVTKRGQDVTLRCDPISSHATLYWYQQALGQGPEFLTYFNYEAQPDKSGLPSDRFSAERPEGSISTLTIQRTEQRDSAMYRCASSLEDRGGETQYFGPGTRLLVL.

This clone was observed a handful of times. The chain carries TRBV5-1 and TRBJ2-5; 8 bases fit TRBD2. The V segment lost 4 bases and the J segment 2 bases; nucleotides outside the gene matches: 7. The CDR3 is made up of 15 amino acids. CDR1 SGHRS and CDR2 YFSETQ come from the germline V gene. CDR3 region: CASSPRTSRQETQYF. For the CDR3, the DNA is TGCGCCAGCAGCCCCCGGACTAGCAGGCAAGAGACCCAGTACTTC.

The rearrangement links TRBV7-2 to TRBJ2-7; 7 positions match TRBD1. J gave up 3 bases and V 1 base, and 0 bases lay outside the gene matches. Germline CDR1 is SGHTA and CDR2 is FQGNSA. This CDR3 comprises 13 residues. DNA of the CDR3: TGTGCCAGCAGCTTAGACAGGGGCTACGAGCAGTACTTC. Its protein is CASSLDRGYEQYF.

This clone was picked up many times. This chain connects TRBV14 to TRBJ1-2; no clear D gene. The CDR3 loop spans 12 amino acids. Per the germline V gene, CDR1 is SGHDN and CDR2 is FVKESK. Trimming took off 2 bases at V and 6 bases at J, with 7 bases between the two ends. In DNA, the CDR3 is TGTGCCAGCAGCCAATGGCCCCATGGCTACACCTTC. As protein: CASSQWPHGYTF.

J is TRBJ1-4 and V is TRBV6-1, with no clear D. The germline V gene has CDR1 MNHNS and CDR2 SASEGT. The CDR3 spans 14 residues. V lost 2 bases, J lost 8 bases, and 12 bases lay in between. CDR3 in DNA: TGTGCCAGCAGTGAACCAACCCGAGGGGAAAAACTGTTTTTT. This gives the protein CASSEPTRGEKLFF.

This clone turned up a few times. This chain connects TRBV18 to TRBJ2-1; 8 nucleotides match TRBD1. Trimming took 5 bases from V and 4 from J; bases not matched to a gene: 7. The CDR3 covers 15 residues. Germline V lookup: CDR1 KGHSH, CDR2 LQKENI. The CDR3 protein is CASSVRQGAYNEQFF. DNA of the CDR3: TGTGCCAGCTCAGTTCGGCAGGGGGCTTACAATGAGCAGTTCTTC.

The rearrangement joins TRBV7-6 to TRBJ2-7, with D maybe TRBD1 (7 bases). Trimming took off 1 base at V and 6 bases at J, with 22 bases between the two ends. CDR1 is SGHVS and CDR2 is FNYEAQ in the germline V gene. The CDR3 is 17 residues long. The CDR3: CASSLGGTSQGGGEQYF. The CDR3 DNA sequence: TGTGCCAGCAGCTTAGGGGGGACTTCCCAGGGGGGCGGCGAGCAGTACTTC.

The V and J genes are TRBV3-1 (or the pseudogene TRBV3-2) and TRBJ2-1; D gene unclear. The CDR3 covers 18 residues. Between the trimmed V and J ends, which lost 4 bases and 4 bases, there was a span of 23 bases. The germline V gene has CDR1 LGHDT and CDR2 YNNKEL (reference sequence). CDR3 DNA: TGTGCCAGCAGCCCCCTTGCCGAATTACTGACACAGTACAATGAGCAGTTCTTC. Residues: CASSPLAELLTQYNEQFF.

V and J are TRBV7-8 and TRBJ2-3, with 10 nucleotides matching TRBD2. Trimming cost V 0 bases and J 4 bases; bases outside gene matches: 4. Germline V CDR1 and CDR2: SGHVS, FQNEAQ. This CDR3 has 16 amino acids. CDR3 sequence: CASSLAPSGSPDTQYF. CDR3 coding DNA: TGTGCCAGCAGCTTAGCTCCTAGCGGGAGCCCAGATACGCAGTATTTT.

The rearrangement joins TRBV14 to TRBJ1-1; D ambiguous. CDR3 size: 14 residues. Trimming removed 4 bases from V and 4 bases from J, with 13 bases in between. Looked up from germline, CDR1 is SGHDN and CDR2 is FVKESK. DNA for the CDR3: TGTGCCAGCAGCCTACTCGGTGGTACCACTGAAGCTTTCTTT. Protein product: CASSLLGGTTEAFF.

The rearrangement joins TRBV7-9 to TRBJ1-6; no firm D call. Germline values: CDR1 SEHNR, CDR2 FQNEAQ (reference sequence). Trimming removed 1 base at V and 8 bases at J, with 9 bases between. This CDR3 is built from 14 residues. CDR3 DNA sequence: TGTGCCAGCAGCTTAGTTTTGGGCGATTCACCCCTCCACTTT. Translating it yields CASSLVLGDSPLHF.

This clone was seen only a few times. The chain combines TRBV5-1 with TRBJ2-7; D might be TRBD2 (6 bases). V lost 0 bases and J 1 base, leaving 14 bases between the germline ends. The CDR3 has 16 residues. The V gene's germline CDR1 is SGHRS and CDR2 YFSETQ. CDR3 nucleotide sequence: TGCGCCAGCAGCTTGGAGGGGACTTCCATTTCCTACGAGCAGTACTTC. Protein product: CASSLEGTSISYEQYF.

The CDR3: CASIQAPGIGELFF. CDR3 in DNA: TGTGCCAGCATCCAAGCTCCCGGGATCGGGGAGCTGTTTTTT. V and J are TRBV7-2 and TRBJ2-2; tentatively, D is TRBD2 (5 bases). Germline V gene lookup returns CDR1 SGHTA and CDR2 FQGNSA. The V end was cut by 7 bases, the J end by 7 bases, with 16 bases between. The CDR3 has 14 amino acids.